The 2 T cell receptor beta chains below were found in one sample sequenced in a study of T cells expressing NK-cell markers (dated by TCRdb to 2020 to 2021). Library preparation used 5' RACE. Sequencing was carried out with an Illumina HiSeq 2000. After TCRdb reprocessed the reads, each CDR3 protein sequence was kept as one row, without DNA. The table of this sample itemizes 440,000 or so distinct CDR3 sequences. The ten largest account for approximately 7% of the sample. The sequenced material came from blood T cells: a sorted CD56 or NKG2C T cell subset, CD4+ or CD8+ T cells, or bulk PBMC T cells (not recorded which). The receptors shown here come from a woman aged 18-69 years in good health.

The J gene is TRBJ2-3, the V gene TRBV5-5; TCRdb outputs TRBD2, but without DNA this stays unchecked. This CDR3 is 15 amino acids long. Germline V gene data show CDR1 as SGHKS and CDR2 as YYEKEE (reference sequence). The CDR3 region is CASSPPSGGADTQYF.

This sequence joins TRBV27 and TRBJ2-2; the TCRdb call, TRBD2, lacks DNA for checking. Germline CDR1 and CDR2: MNHEY and SMNVEV (reference sequence). The CDR3 sequence is 17 residues long. CDR3 loop: CASSLISGEGPTGELFF.